Listed below are T cell receptor beta chains from one sample, sequenced in a study of CD4+ T cells in melanoma. Method: immunoSEQ multiplex PCR; TCRdb's copy keeps in-frame clones and lacks some. The repertoire includes about 10,000 clones, 50% to 70% of them detected once, and less than 25% sits in the top ten. The specimen was cells from a culture (not recorded whether cultured in vitro). Every receptor here comes from a human donor with melanoma. Both conserved end residues are part of each CDR3. D genes are given only for firm matches. Rows may omit the clone size; those that give it use once, few, many or a size class.

clone size: once
V gene: TRBV9
D gene: TRBD2
J gene: TRBJ2-7
CDR3 protein: CASSVGTGGRYEQYF
CDR3 DNA: TGTGCCAGCAGCGTCGGGACGGGGGGGCGTTACGAGCAGTACTTC

clone size: few
V gene: TRBV2
D gene: TRBD1
J gene: TRBJ2-5
CDR3 protein: CASLGTGSTLYF
CDR3 DNA: TGTGCCAGCTTAGGGACAGGGTCAACTCTGTACTTC

clone size: once
V gene: TRBV5-1
D gene: NA
J gene: TRBJ2-7
CDR3 protein: CASSIQGSPYPLYEQYF
CDR3 DNA: TGCGCCAGCAGCATTCAGGGAAGCCCATACCCCTTGTACGAGCAGTACTTC

clone size: NA
V gene: TRBV19
D gene: NA
J gene: TRBJ1-5
CDR3 protein: CASSLWQNQPQHF
CDR3 DNA: TGTGCCAGTAGTTTGTGGCAGAATCAGCCCCAGCATTTT

clone size: NA
V gene: TRBV20-1
D gene: NA
J gene: TRBJ2-1
CDR3 protein: CSPRRQNEQFF
CDR3 DNA: TGCAGTCCCCGGAGGCAAAATGAGCAGTTCTTC

clone size: NA
V gene: TRBV2
D gene: NA
J gene: TRBJ2-7
CDR3 protein: CASNYGGPYEQYF
CDR3 DNA: TGTGCCAGCAATTATGGGGGGCCATACGAGCAGTACTTC

clone size: NA
V gene: TRBV18
D gene: NA
J gene: TRBJ2-6
CDR3 protein: CASSPRDGPVSGANVLTF
CDR3 DNA: TGTGCCAGCTCACCACGGGATGGTCCTGTGTCTGGGGCCAACGTCCTGACTTTC

clone size: few
V gene: TRBV6-5
D gene: TRBD2
J gene: TRBJ2-7
CDR3 protein: CASSPTSGGLYEQYF
CDR3 DNA: TGTGCCAGCAGTCCGACTAGCGGGGGGTTATACGAGCAGTACTTC

clone size: NA
V gene: TRBV2
D gene: TRBD1
J gene: TRBJ1-4
CDR3 protein: CASSGQANEKLFF
CDR3 DNA: TGTGCCAGCTCAGGACAGGCTAATGAAAAACTGTTTTTT

clone size: NA
V gene: TRBV29-1
D gene: NA
J gene: TRBJ2-3
CDR3 protein: CSVTIVTGTDTQYF
CDR3 DNA: TGCAGCGTAACCATAGTTACCGGCACAGATACGCAGTATTTT

clone size: few
V gene: TRBV28
D gene: NA
J gene: TRBJ1-3
CDR3 protein: CASRNGRSSGNTIYF
CDR3 DNA: TGTGCCAGCAGGAACGGGAGGAGCTCTGGAAACACCATATATTTT

clone size: NA
V gene: TRBV6-1
D gene: NA
J gene: TRBJ2-7
CDR3 protein: CASSGTLDSEQYF
CDR3 DNA: TGTGCCAGCAGTGGGACCCTTGATAGTGAGCAGTACTTC

clone size: NA
V gene: TRBV11-3
D gene: NA
J gene: TRBJ1-6
CDR3 protein: CASSLDNDSPLHF
CDR3 DNA: TGTGCCAGCAGCTTAGATAATGATTCACCCCTCCACTTT

clone size: NA
V gene: TRBV4-1
D gene: NA
J gene: TRBJ1-5
CDR3 protein: CASSQSGVRGNQPQHF
CDR3 DNA: TGCGCCAGCAGCCAAAGCGGGGTGAGGGGCAATCAGCCCCAGCATTTT

clone size: few
V gene: TRBV11-3
D gene: TRBD2
J gene: TRBJ2-3
CDR3 protein: CASSLGGGVTQYF
CDR3 DNA: TGTGCCAGCAGCTTAGGGGGGGGTGTTACGCAGTATTTT

clone size: few
V gene: TRBV2
D gene: NA
J gene: TRBJ1-1
CDR3 protein: CASSNRGDAEAFF
CDR3 DNA: TGTGCCAGCAGTAACAGAGGGGACGCTGAAGCTTTCTTT

clone size: NA
V gene: TRBV7-2
D gene: TRBD1
J gene: TRBJ2-1
CDR3 protein: CASSTGTGRYNEQFF
CDR3 DNA: TGTGCCAGCAGCACCGGGACAGGGAGATACAATGAGCAGTTCTTC

clone size: NA
V gene: TRBV29-1
D gene: NA
J gene: TRBJ2-3
CDR3 protein: CSVTRGAGRKTDTQYF
CDR3 DNA: TGCAGCGTGACAAGGGGGGCGGGACGTAAGACAGATACGCAGTATTTT

clone size: NA
V gene: TRBV2
D gene: TRBD1
J gene: TRBJ2-5
CDR3 protein: CAMTGTGETQYF
CDR3 DNA: TGTGCCATGACCGGGACAGGAGAGACCCAGTACTTC

clone size: NA
V gene: TRBV4-1
D gene: NA
J gene: TRBJ1-5
CDR3 protein: CASSQDGGIGNQPQHF
CDR3 DNA: TGCGCCAGCAGCCAAGATGGGGGGATCGGCAATCAGCCCCAGCATTTT

clone size: NA
V gene: TRBV5-6
D gene: TRBD1
J gene: TRBJ1-6
CDR3 protein: CASSPRDRVSSPLHF
CDR3 DNA: TGTGCCAGCAGCCCGCGGGACAGGGTGAGTTCACCCCTCCACTTT

clone size: NA
V gene: TRBV5-1
D gene: NA
J gene: TRBJ2-3
CDR3 protein: CASSPPLGVGTDTQYF
CDR3 DNA: TGCGCCAGCAGCCCCCCACTAGGGGTGGGCACAGATACGCAGTATTTT

clone size: few
V gene: TRBV29-1
D gene: NA
J gene: TRBJ1-2
CDR3 protein: CSVEVVSPRGYTF
CDR3 DNA: TGCAGCGTTGAAGTTGTCAGCCCCCGGGGCTACACCTTC

clone size: few
V gene: TRBV6-6
D gene: NA
J gene: TRBJ1-6
CDR3 protein: CATGFSGRNSPLHF
CDR3 DNA: TGTGCCACTGGATTTTCGGGCCGCAATTCACCCCTCCACTTT

clone size: NA
V gene: TRBV18
D gene: NA
J gene: TRBJ1-1
CDR3 protein: CASSPRGGGFNEAFF
CDR3 DNA: TGTGCCAGCTCACCCAGGGGTGGCGGCTTTAATGAAGCTTTCTTT

clone size: few
V gene: TRBV30
D gene: TRBD1
J gene: TRBJ1-1
CDR3 protein: CAWSEGGGYGTEAFF
CDR3 DNA: TGTGCCTGGAGTGAAGGGGGCGGATATGGCACTGAAGCTTTCTTT

clone size: once
V gene: TRBV18
D gene: NA
J gene: TRBJ1-5
CDR3 protein: CASSPGRDQPQHF
CDR3 DNA: TGTGCCAGCTCACCAGGAAGGGATCAGCCCCAGCATTTT

clone size: NA
V gene: TRBV9
D gene: NA
J gene: TRBJ2-3
CDR3 protein: CASSVGWLGTDTQYF
CDR3 DNA: TGTGCCAGCAGCGTAGGCTGGCTAGGCACAGATACGCAGTATTTT

clone size: NA
V gene: TRBV10-2
D gene: NA
J gene: TRBJ1-2
CDR3 protein: CASNGPYGYTF
CDR3 DNA: TGCGCCAGCAATGGACCCTATGGCTACACCTTC

clone size: NA
V gene: TRBV5-1
D gene: NA
J gene: TRBJ2-1
CDR3 protein: CASSLLMDYNEQFF
CDR3 DNA: TGCGCCAGCAGCTTACTCATGGACTACAATGAGCAGTTCTTC

clone size: NA
V gene: TRBV4-1
D gene: NA
J gene: TRBJ1-3
CDR3 protein: CASSRWSTGNTIYF
CDR3 DNA: TGCGCCAGCAGCCGTTGGTCGACTGGAAACACCATATATTTT

clone size: NA
V gene: TRBV5-1
D gene: TRBD2
J gene: TRBJ2-1
CDR3 protein: CASSAGTSYNEQFF
CDR3 DNA: TGCGCCAGCTCTGCCGGGACTAGCTACAATGAGCAGTTCTTC

clone size: NA
V gene: TRBV15
D gene: TRBD2
J gene: TRBJ2-7
CDR3 protein: CATSRVGGLAGGLYEQYF
CDR3 DNA: TGTGCCACCAGCAGAGTAGGAGGGCTAGCGGGGGGCCTCTACGAGCAGTACTTC

clone size: NA
V gene: TRBV2
D gene: NA
J gene: TRBJ1-5
CDR3 protein: CASSSVPERSNQPQHF
CDR3 DNA: TGTGCCAGCAGTAGCGTTCCGGAGCGCTCCAATCAGCCCCAGCATTTT

clone size: NA
V gene: TRBV5-1
D gene: NA
J gene: TRBJ1-2
CDR3 protein: CASSLDATGYTF
CDR3 DNA: TGCGCCAGCAGCCTCGACGCTACTGGCTACACCTTC

clone size: few
V gene: TRBV5-1
D gene: NA
J gene: TRBJ1-6
CDR3 protein: CASSLATYSPLHF
CDR3 DNA: TGCGCCAGCAGCTTGGCGACCTATTCACCCCTCCACTTT

clone size: few
V gene: TRBV27
D gene: NA
J gene: TRBJ2-1
CDR3 protein: CASSLSKSQNEQFF
CDR3 DNA: TGTGCCAGCAGTTTATCGAAATCCCAGAATGAGCAGTTCTTC

clone size: NA
V gene: TRBV6-1
D gene: NA
J gene: TRBJ2-4
CDR3 protein: CASSSDRLKNIQYF
CDR3 DNA: TGTGCCAGCAGTTCTGACAGGTTGAAAAACATTCAGTACTTC

clone size: medium-sized
V gene: TRBV7-8
D gene: TRBD2
J gene: TRBJ2-5
CDR3 protein: CASSARLAGEETQYF
CDR3 DNA: TGTGCCAGCAGCGCCCGACTAGCGGGGGAAGAGACCCAGTACTTC

clone size: NA
V gene: TRBV11-3
D gene: NA
J gene: TRBJ1-3
CDR3 protein: CASSSITSGNTIYF
CDR3 DNA: TGTGCCAGCAGCTCTATTACCTCTGGAAACACCATATATTTT

clone size: NA
V gene: TRBV2
D gene: TRBD2
J gene: TRBJ2-3
CDR3 protein: CASSRGAGGVDTQYF
CDR3 DNA: TGTGCCAGCAGCCGAGGAGCGGGGGGCGTGGATACGCAGTATTTT

clone size: NA
V gene: TRBV5-1
D gene: NA
J gene: TRBJ2-3
CDR3 protein: CASSLGQTSRADTQYF
CDR3 DNA: TGCGCCAGCAGCTTGGGGCAGACCTCAAGAGCAGATACGCAGTATTTT

clone size: NA
V gene: TRBV6-5
D gene: NA
J gene: TRBJ2-2
CDR3 protein: CASSFPTGELFF
CDR3 DNA: TGTGCCAGCAGTTTCCCTACCGGGGAGCTGTTTTTT

clone size: NA
V gene: TRBV5-1
D gene: NA
J gene: TRBJ2-2
CDR3 protein: CASSAGHNIGGTGELFF
CDR3 DNA: TGCGCCAGCAGCGCGGGTCACAATATAGGGGGCACCGGGGAGCTGTTTTTT

clone size: NA
V gene: TRBV18
D gene: NA
J gene: TRBJ2-7
CDR3 protein: CASSPYRDTVSYEQYF
CDR3 DNA: TGTGCCAGCTCACCATATAGGGACACAGTCTCCTACGAGCAGTACTTC

clone size: NA
V gene: TRBV18
D gene: TRBD1
J gene: TRBJ2-7
CDR3 protein: CASSPLGAGTGGAEQYF
CDR3 DNA: TGTGCCAGCTCACCACTGGGGGCCGGGACAGGGGGCGCCGAGCAGTACTTC

clone size: NA
V gene: TRBV2
D gene: NA
J gene: TRBJ1-1
CDR3 protein: CASSEEWTEAFF
CDR3 DNA: TGTGCCAGCAGTGAGGAGTGGACTGAAGCTTTCTTT

clone size: NA
V gene: TRBV18
D gene: NA
J gene: TRBJ1-5
CDR3 protein: CASSPSKGNQPQHF
CDR3 DNA: TGTGCCAGCTCACCTTCCAAGGGCAATCAGCCCCAGCATTTT

clone size: NA
V gene: TRBV5-1
D gene: TRBD2
J gene: TRBJ2-1
CDR3 protein: CASSLSASGGGEQFF
CDR3 DNA: TGCGCCAGCAGCTTGTCGGCTAGCGGGGGCGGTGAGCAGTTCTTC

clone size: NA
V gene: TRBV6-4
D gene: TRBD1
J gene: TRBJ1-2
CDR3 protein: CASRGKGGAGYGYTF
CDR3 DNA: TGTGCCAGCAGAGGGAAAGGGGGCGCCGGCTATGGCTACACCTTC

clone size: NA
V gene: TRBV11-2
D gene: NA
J gene: TRBJ1-3
CDR3 protein: CASSRLSSGNTIYF
CDR3 DNA: TGTGCCAGCAGCCGACTCAGCTCTGGAAACACCATATATTTT

clone size: few
V gene: TRBV5-4
D gene: NA
J gene: TRBJ2-1
CDR3 protein: CASSFLVGEQFF
CDR3 DNA: TGTGCCAGCAGCTTCCTCGTTGGCGAGCAGTTCTTC

clone size: NA
V gene: TRBV19
D gene: TRBD1
J gene: TRBJ2-7
CDR3 protein: CASSVQDRPYEQYF
CDR3 DNA: TGTGCCAGTAGTGTTCAGGACAGGCCCTACGAGCAGTACTTC

clone size: NA
V gene: TRBV10-1
D gene: NA
J gene: TRBJ2-1
CDR3 protein: CASSDRPGDYNEQFF
CDR3 DNA: TGCGCCAGCAGTGATCGCCCAGGAGACTACAATGAGCAGTTCTTC

clone size: NA
V gene: TRBV7-2
D gene: NA
J gene: TRBJ2-7
CDR3 protein: CASSSRQGGYEQYF
CDR3 DNA: TGTGCCAGCAGCTCTCGACAGGGAGGCTACGAGCAGTACTTC

clone size: NA
V gene: TRBV6-1
D gene: NA
J gene: TRBJ1-6
CDR3 protein: CASSAVRNSPLHF
CDR3 DNA: TGTGCCAGCAGTGCCGTTCGTAATTCACCCCTCCACTTT

clone size: NA
V gene: TRBV2
D gene: TRBD2
J gene: TRBJ2-5
CDR3 protein: CASSEIVGGQETQYF
CDR3 DNA: TGTGCCAGCAGTGAAATCGTCGGGGGGCAAGAGACCCAGTACTTC

clone size: NA
V gene: TRBV6-1
D gene: TRBD1
J gene: TRBJ2-7
CDR3 protein: CASSPRQGGKGEQYF
CDR3 DNA: TGTGCCAGCAGTCCTCGACAGGGGGGAAAGGGCGAGCAGTACTTC

clone size: NA
V gene: TRBV7-9
D gene: NA
J gene: TRBJ2-5
CDR3 protein: CASSLVGTSQETQYF
CDR3 DNA: TGTGCCAGCAGCTTAGTAGGGACTTCCCAAGAGACCCAGTACTTC

clone size: few
V gene: TRBV7-3
D gene: NA
J gene: TRBJ1-1
CDR3 protein: CASSLRHSNTEAFF
CDR3 DNA: TGTGCCAGCAGCTTACGGCACAGCAACACTGAAGCTTTCTTT